The 7 T cell receptor beta chains in this list originate from one sample, sequenced in a study of blood T cells in healthy people across ages. A J-beta primer mix and a sample-barcoded 5' primer were used in a second PCR of roughly 7 to 12 cycles. MiXCR, applied by TCRdb to the 5' RACE reads, yields one record per CDR3 protein. This sample yields around 1,500,000 distinct CDR3 sequences, of which approximately 28% are seen a single time; over 7% belongs to the top ten. Material for sequencing was blood. The source is a woman aged 30 to 39 in good health.

The chain employs TRBV20-1 and TRBJ1-1; D remains unclear. Trimming took 6 bases from V and 8 from J, leaving 19 bases between them. Germline CDR1 DFQATT, CDR2 SNEGSKA (reference sequence). The CDR3 spans 13 residues. The CDR3 nucleotides read TGCAGTGCCCTGCGAGGAAGTGAGGCCGAAGCTTTCTTT. The encoded protein is CSALRGSEAEAFF.

About this clonotype: This clone may be a read error of a much larger clone one base away. This chain connects TRBV20-1 to TRBJ2-6; perhaps D is TRBD1 or TRBD2 (5 bases each). Trimming stripped 6 bases from V and 4 bases from J, with 16 bases between. CDR1 and CDR2 from the germline V gene are DFQATT and SNEGSKA (reference sequence). The CDR3 runs 15 residues. The CDR3 region is CSAPGGGVGANVLTF. In DNA, the CDR3 is TGCAGTGCCCCGGGTGGGGGTGTAGGGGCCAACGTCCTGACTTTC.

This clonotype was observed a single time. Being one base from a much bigger clone, this may be a read error. The chain combines TRBV11-2 with TRBJ2-3, with 9 nucleotides matching TRBD2. The CDR3 has 15 residues. Per the germline V gene, CDR1 is SGHAT and CDR2 is FQNNGV. The CDR3 loop is CAGSISGSDTDTQYF. The CDR3 DNA sequence: TGTGCCGGCAGCATTAGCGGGAGTGACACAGATACGCAGTATTTT.

The chain combines TRBV10-3 with TRBJ1-5; TRBD1 aligns across 9 bases. V lost 6 bases and J lost 6; bases outside the gene matches: 6. Germline CDR1 is ENHRY and CDR2 is SYGVKD. The CDR3 loop spans 14 amino acids. The CDR3: CAISRTGDGQPQHF. The CDR3 bases are TGTGCCATCAGCCGGACAGGGGATGGTCAGCCCCAGCATTTT.

The chain uses TRBV30 and TRBJ2-1, with 12 bases aligning to TRBD2. This CDR3 is 14 amino acids long. The germline gives CDR1 GTSNPN, CDR2 SVGIG (reference sequence). With 2 bases clipped from V and 8 bases from J, the junction kept 4 bases outside the gene matches. Here the CDR3 DNA reads TGTGCCTGGAGTCTAGCGGGGGGGTTAGATGAGCAGTTCTTC. Translation: CAWSLAGGLDEQFF.

This clonotype appeared once. The junction differs from germline at one of its ends, possibly a read error. V gene TRBV12-3 or TRBV12-4 combines with J gene TRBJ2-3, with D hard to call. CDR3 length: 13 residues. DNA for the CDR3: TGTGCCAGCAGTTTTCCGCGACCAGATGCGCAGTATTTT. It encodes CASSFPRPDAQYF.

Points on this clonotype: The germline gene is not matched at one end of the junction; a read error may be the cause. The CDR3 sequence is CASNLGTLLNTEAFF. CDR3 nucleotides: TGTGCCAGCAACCTAGGGACCTTACTGAACACTGAGGCTTTCTTT. The J gene is TRBJ1-1, the V gene TRBV5-5; maybe TRBD1 (5 bases). Germline CDR1 is SGHKS and CDR2 is YYEKEE (reference sequence). The CDR3 spans 15 residues.